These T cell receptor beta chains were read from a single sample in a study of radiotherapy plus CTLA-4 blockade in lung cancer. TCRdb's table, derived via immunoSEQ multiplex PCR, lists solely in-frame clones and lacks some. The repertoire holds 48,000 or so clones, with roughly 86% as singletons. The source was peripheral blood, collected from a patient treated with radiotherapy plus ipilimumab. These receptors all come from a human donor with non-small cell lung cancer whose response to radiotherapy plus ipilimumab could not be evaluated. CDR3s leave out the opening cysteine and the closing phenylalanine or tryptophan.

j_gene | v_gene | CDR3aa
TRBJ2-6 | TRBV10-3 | AISVRGLSGANVLT
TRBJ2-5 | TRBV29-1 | SVEGDRVEETQY
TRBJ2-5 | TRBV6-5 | ASRGLAVQETQY
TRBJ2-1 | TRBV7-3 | ASSLTDRGGGDEQF
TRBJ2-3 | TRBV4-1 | ASSQVRGRRTDTQY
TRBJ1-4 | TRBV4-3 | ASSKAGTGVEELF
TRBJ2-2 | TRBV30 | AWSGPPGTGELF
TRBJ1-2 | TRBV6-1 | ASSVPKGQGHGYT
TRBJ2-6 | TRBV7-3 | ASSATSGLNGPGANVLT
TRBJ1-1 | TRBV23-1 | ASSQFGGGKNTEAF
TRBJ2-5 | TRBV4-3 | ASSLGTSGSTETQY
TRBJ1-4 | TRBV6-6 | ASSKGQTFTGEKLF
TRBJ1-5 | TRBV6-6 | ASTHRDSNNQPQH
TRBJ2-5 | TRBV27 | ASSSGLVETQY
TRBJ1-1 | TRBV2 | ASSRFIGLTGENTEAF